Reported below is one TCR beta chain. The sample holds many counts of this clonotype. This clone's antigen is unknown. No base quality information exists; no much larger clone differs at one position. Naive CD8 T cell libraries were made from approximately 20,000 to 1,000,000 sorted cells using 10%, 30% or 50% of purified RNA. Naive CD8 T cells, defined as CD8+CD4-CCR7+CD45RA+, were FACS-sorted into RLT Plus buffer on a BD FACSAria II. Detection sensitivity was tested by spiking Jurkat RNA equal to some 11 TCR copies' worth into samples containing roughly 19,000-1,100,000 naive CD8 T cells. CD8 T cells were enriched with RosetteSep CD8+ T Cell Enrichment Cocktail and Ficoll-Paque, followed by ACK red cell lysis. As encoded in the germline V gene, CDR1 is SGHVS while CDR2 is FQNEAQ. There are 13 amino acids in the CDR3, from cysteine to phenylalanine inclusive. Only the CDR3 part of the read is kept: 39 bases, read in frame from the first base. V loses 1 base, J loses 10 bases, and the germline ends lie 13 bases apart.

This record belongs to a study of molecular identifiers for immune sequencing clone quantification (dated by TCRdb to 2016 to 2018). Context from the whole study: For a replicate experiment, RNA from roughly 18,000 or 92,000 naive CD8 T cells was divided into five aliquots, and four of the five aliquots were sequenced. CD8 T cells were used in a methods study to benchmark molecular-identifier clustering-based TCR repertoire sequencing (MIDCIRS) and TCR RNA copy counting. Results and caveats for the whole study, not just this receptor: Naive libraries contained spiked-in Jurkat TCR RNA (approximately nine copies' worth), which is not part of the donor repertoire. Clones above 20 RNA copies held over 98% of molecules in CMV-specific effector cells but under 1% in naive cells. When barcode sub-clustering was not used, chimeric consensus sequences inflated TCR diversity, with chimeras reaching as high as 47%. Spiked-in Jurkat TCR RNA equivalent to a single cell was reported to be detectable even among over 800,000 naive CD8 T cells. About 2.9 recovered TCR RNA copies per cell were obtained by modeling, versus about 9 by digital PCR, implying a capture efficiency of 25% to 35%. Highly expanded clone sizes could be underestimated if identical TCR molecules share a barcode.

Libraries were made using PCR. Sequencing used an Illumina HiSeq 4000. Bulk TCR libraries were generated as previously described, with the TCR primers listed in Table S5 used. Purification of total RNA was performed with the Qiagen AllPrep DNA/RNA kit. Before analysis, reads from multiple sequencing runs of the same library were pooled. The authors' pipeline ran thus. Reads were retained only if their TCR constant sequence matched exactly, and those retained reads were trimmed to 150 nt and grouped according to their 12-nt molecular barcodes. Reads within each barcode group were sub-clustered using a 15% Levenshtein threshold, and quality-weighted consensus sequences were constructed for each RNA molecule. Non-functional sequences were discarded, and so were lower-count sequences lying one edit away from another sequence. On the basis of fitting two negative binomial distributions, barcode sub-clusters with fewer than 20% of the maximum read count were discarded. Starting from the raw public reads, TCRdb applied fastp trimming at Q25, assembled clones with MiXCR and retained in-frame beta chains. Merged by CDR3 protein, the rows form single entries marked with the most common genes and DNA. V and J calls and clone size were set by TCRdb, not the authors. The sample profile shows 50,000 to 75,000 distinct CDR3 sequences; under 20% of them were found once. The ten biggest clones cover about 1.5% of the sample.

This sequence was found in a human donor in good health. Some libraries in this study had Jurkat cell RNA spiked in. The sequence links TRBV7-8 to TRBJ2-5; a confident D gene designation cannot be given. The specimen sequenced was naive CD8+ T cells from blood, with Jurkat cell RNA spiked in. The cell subset or site label, as the study defines it: FACS-sorted CD8+CD4-CCR7+CD45RA+ naive T cells. The CDR3 sequence is CASSLGPVGIQYF. The nucleotides are TGTGCCAGCAGCTTAGGCCCAGTTGGGATCCAGTACTTC.